This is a list of T cell receptor beta chains from one sample in a study of blood T cells in healthy people across ages. Using its own MiXCR run on the 5' RACE reads, TCRdb lists one record per CDR3 protein. The sample has over 950,000 distinct CDR3 sequences, roughly 51% seen once. Material: blood. These receptors were obtained from a woman aged 60 to 75 in good health. Both conserved end residues are part of each CDR3. Fields, in order: V gene, J gene, D gene, clone size, CDR3 DNA, CDR3 protein. A D gene is named only where the DNA matches it firmly. Where a row states a size, it is once, few, many or the class of an expanded clone; other rows omit it.

TRBV27	TRBJ1-2	TRBD1	few	TGTGCCAGCAGTGAGCAGGGGGCGGTAGACTATGGCTACACCTTC	CASSEQGAVDYGYTF
TRBV5-1	TRBJ1-2	NA	NA	TGCGCCAGCCGACCAGCAGGGGTTAACTATGGCTACACCTTC	CASRPAGVNYGYTF
TRBV28	TRBJ2-1	NA	NA	TGTGCCACCAGGGGAGGGGGGGAAAGTAGTGAGCAGTTCTTC	CATRGGGESSEQFF
TRBV10-3	TRBJ2-7	NA	NA	TGTGCCATTTCGAGCAGTTCCTACGAGCAGTACTTC	CAISSSSYEQYF
TRBV6-2/TRBV6-3	TRBJ2-4	NA	NA	TGTGCCAGCAGTTACGGGCCGGGACTCGACCCCAGGGTCATTCAGTACTTC	CASSYGPGLDPRVIQYF
TRBV5-1	TRBJ2-5	NA	once	TGCGCCAGCAGCCGATCGCGGGCTAGCGACCTACAAGAGACCCAGTACTTC	CASSRSRASDLQETQYF
TRBV15	TRBJ2-5	TRBD2	NA	TGTGCCACCAGCAGAGATTGGCTAGCGGAGGTTTCTCAGTACTTC	CATSRDWLAEVSQYF
TRBV29-1	TRBJ2-5	NA	many	TGCAGCGTTCGCAGCGACCAAGAGACCCAGTACTTC	CSVRSDQETQYF
TRBV18	TRBJ1-5	NA	NA	TGTGCCAGCTCACCTGAGGGGAGTGGCAATCAGCCCCAGCATTTT	CASSPEGSGNQPQHF
TRBV12-3/TRBV12-4	TRBJ2-1	TRBD1	few	TGTGCCAGCAGTTGGGCCCAGACAGGGGAGCAGTTCTTC	CASSWAQTGEQFF
TRBV29-1	TRBJ2-7	TRBD2	few	TGCAGCGTTGTGGCCGTTAGCGGGTACGAGCAGTACTTC	CSVVAVSGYEQYF
TRBV20-1	TRBJ2-7	TRBD2	NA	TGCAGTGCTACCTTAAGCGGGGCGAACGAGCAGTACTTC	CSATLSGANEQYF
TRBV12-3/TRBV12-4	TRBJ2-7	TRBD2	NA	TGTGCCAGCAGTCCTAGACCCGACAGCGGGAGATCATACGAGCAGTACTTC	CASSPRPDSGRSYEQYF
TRBV11-1	TRBJ1-6	TRBD1	NA	TGTGCCAGCAGCCTTGAGGACAGGGTCAATTCACCCCTCCACTTT	CASSLEDRVNSPLHF
TRBV20-1	TRBJ2-5	TRBD1	NA	TGCAGTGCTCCCGGGACAGGGCTAGAGACCCAGTACTTC	CSAPGTGLETQYF
TRBV11-1	TRBJ2-3	NA	NA	TGTGCCAGCAGCGTCACAAGGGGCGGGACAGATACGCAGTATTTT	CASSVTRGGTDTQYF
TRBV4-2	TRBJ1-4	TRBD1	NA	TGTGCCAGCAGCCAAGAGGGACAGCAAAGCGAAAAACTGTTTTTT	CASSQEGQQSEKLFF
TRBV5-1	TRBJ2-1	TRBD2	NA	TGCGCCAGCAGTATCCCTTCGCTAACCACTAGCGCCTCCTACAATGAGCAGTTCTTC	CASSIPSLTTSASYNEQFF
TRBV20-1	TRBJ2-3	TRBD2	few	TGCAGTGCCCGGACTAGCGGGAACACAGATACGCAGTATTTT	CSARTSGNTDTQYF
TRBV4-1	TRBJ1-4	NA	NA	TGCGTCAGCAGCCGAGTGATTCGAGAAAAACTGTTTTTT	CVSSRVIREKLFF
TRBV9	TRBJ2-3	NA	NA	TGTGCCAGCAGCGTAGTGGATACGCAGTATTTT	CASSVVDTQYF
TRBV20-1	TRBJ2-7	TRBD2	NA	TGCAGTGCCCTCCGACTAGCGGGAGTACCCTACGAGCAGTACTTC	CSALRLAGVPYEQYF
TRBV27	TRBJ1-2	NA	NA	TGTGCCAGCAGCCTTGAAGGGGGTGTCTATGGCTACACCTTC	CASSLEGGVYGYTF
TRBV12-5	TRBJ2-3	NA	few	TGTGCTAGTGGTCTGGGGACAAGTACAGATACGCAGTATTTT	CASGLGTSTDTQYF
TRBV2	TRBJ1-2	TRBD1	NA	TGTGCCAGCAGGGCAGACAGGGGCAGCTATGGCTACACCTTC	CASRADRGSYGYTF
TRBV20-1	TRBJ1-2	NA	NA	TGCCGTGCTAGAGAAGGAGGGAGGCTCGGCTACACCTTC	CRAREGGRLGYTF
TRBV14	TRBJ2-1	TRBD2	NA	TGTGCCAGCAGCCAACCCCCTTCTAGCGGATCCTACAATGAGCAGTTCTTC	CASSQPPSSGSYNEQFF
TRBV4-1	TRBJ2-7	NA	few	TGCGCCAGCAGCCAAGAGAGCGATTACTACGAGCAGTACTTC	CASSQESDYYEQYF
TRBV2	TRBJ1-2	NA	few	TGTGCCAGCAGTGCAGGGCTCGGATGTGGCTACACCTTC	CASSAGLGCGYTF
TRBV4-1	TRBJ2-3	TRBD1	NA	TGCGCCAGCAGCCAAGGGATACAGGGGGGATACACAGATACGCAGTATTTT	CASSQGIQGGYTDTQYF
TRBV5-1	TRBJ2-7	NA	few	TGCGCCAGCAGCTTGGGGGGGGACTTTTGGTACGAGCAGTACTTC	CASSLGGDFWYEQYF
TRBV6-2/TRBV6-3	TRBJ2-2	TRBD2	NA	TGTGCCACCGGACTAGCGGGATTAAAGTCCGGGGAGCTGTTTTTT	CATGLAGLKSGELFF
TRBV27	TRBJ2-7	TRBD2	NA	TGTGCCAGCAGTTCGGGACTAGCGGGGCTCGAGCAGTACTTC	CASSSGLAGLEQYF
TRBV4-1	TRBJ2-7	TRBD1	few	TGCGCCAGCAGCCAAGTTTTGGCACAGGGGGACTACGAGCAGTACTTC	CASSQVLAQGDYEQYF